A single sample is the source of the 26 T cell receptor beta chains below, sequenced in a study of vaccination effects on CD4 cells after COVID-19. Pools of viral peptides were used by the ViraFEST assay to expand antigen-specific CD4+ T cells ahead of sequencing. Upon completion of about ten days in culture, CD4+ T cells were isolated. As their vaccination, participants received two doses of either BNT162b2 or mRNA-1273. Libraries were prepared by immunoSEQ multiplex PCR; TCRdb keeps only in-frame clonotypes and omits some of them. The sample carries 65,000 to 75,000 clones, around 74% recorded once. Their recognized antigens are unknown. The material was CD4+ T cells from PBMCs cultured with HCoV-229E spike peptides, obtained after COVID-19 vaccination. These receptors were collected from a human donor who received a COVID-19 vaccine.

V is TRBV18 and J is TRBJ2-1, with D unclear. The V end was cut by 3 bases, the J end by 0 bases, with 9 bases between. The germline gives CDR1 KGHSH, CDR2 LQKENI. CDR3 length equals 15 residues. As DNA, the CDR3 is TGTGCCAGCTCACCGTCGGGTTACTCCTACAATGAGCAGTTCTTC. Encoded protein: CASSPSGYSYNEQFF.

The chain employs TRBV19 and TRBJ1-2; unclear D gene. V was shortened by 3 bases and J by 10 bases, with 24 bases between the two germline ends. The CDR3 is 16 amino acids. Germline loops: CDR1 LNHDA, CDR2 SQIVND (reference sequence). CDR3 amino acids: CASSIRVSPDHANYTF. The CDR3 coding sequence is TGTGCCAGTAGTATTCGAGTGTCACCTGACCATGCCAACTACACCTTC.

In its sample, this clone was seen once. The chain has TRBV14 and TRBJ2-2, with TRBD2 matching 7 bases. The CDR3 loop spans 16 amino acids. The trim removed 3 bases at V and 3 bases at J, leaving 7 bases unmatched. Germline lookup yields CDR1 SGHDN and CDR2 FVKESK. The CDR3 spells CASSHQRGHHTGELFF. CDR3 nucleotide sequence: TGTGCCAGCAGCCATCAGCGGGGCCACCACACCGGGGAGCTGTTTTTT.

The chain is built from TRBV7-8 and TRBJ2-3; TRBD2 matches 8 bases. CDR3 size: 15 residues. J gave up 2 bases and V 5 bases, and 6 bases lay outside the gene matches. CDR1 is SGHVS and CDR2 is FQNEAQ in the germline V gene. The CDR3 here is CASSRVRGDTDTQYF. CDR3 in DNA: TGTGCCAGCAGCCGAGTGCGGGGGGACACAGATACGCAGTATTTT.

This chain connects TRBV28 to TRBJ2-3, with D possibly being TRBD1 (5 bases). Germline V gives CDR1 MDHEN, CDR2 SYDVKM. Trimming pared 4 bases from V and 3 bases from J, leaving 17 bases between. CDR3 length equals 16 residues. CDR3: CASSSKRQFWTDTQYF. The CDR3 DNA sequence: TGTGCCAGCAGTTCAAAACGACAGTTTTGGACAGATACGCAGTATTTT. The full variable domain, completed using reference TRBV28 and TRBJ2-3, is DVKVTQSSRYLVKRTGEKVFLECVQDMDHENMFWYRQDPGLGLRLIYFSYDVKMKEKGDIPEGYSVSREKKERFSLILESASTNQTSMYLCASSSKRQFWTDTQYFGPGTRLTVL.

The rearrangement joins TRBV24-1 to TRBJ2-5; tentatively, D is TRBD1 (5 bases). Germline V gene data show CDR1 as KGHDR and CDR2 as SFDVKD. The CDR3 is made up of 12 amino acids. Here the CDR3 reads CATARGQETQYF. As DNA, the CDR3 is TGTGCAACGGCAAGGGGACAAGAGACCCAGTACTTC.

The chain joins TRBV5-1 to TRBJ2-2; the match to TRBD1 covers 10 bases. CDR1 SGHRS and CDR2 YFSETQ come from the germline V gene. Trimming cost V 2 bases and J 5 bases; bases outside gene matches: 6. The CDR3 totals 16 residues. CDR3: CASSFRGTGVTGELFF. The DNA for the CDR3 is TGCGCCAGCAGCTTCCGAGGGACAGGGGTAACCGGGGAGCTGTTTTTT.

The CDR3 coding sequence is TGTGCCATCAGTCAAAGCGGGGGCTACGAGCAGTACGTC. It codes for CAISQSGGYEQYV. The chain recombines TRBV10-3 with TRBJ2-7; 8 bases map to TRBD2. The germline gives CDR1 ENHRY, CDR2 SYGVKD. The V and J ends lost 5 bases and 3 bases, in that order; junction bases with no gene match: 3. The CDR3 runs to 13 residues.

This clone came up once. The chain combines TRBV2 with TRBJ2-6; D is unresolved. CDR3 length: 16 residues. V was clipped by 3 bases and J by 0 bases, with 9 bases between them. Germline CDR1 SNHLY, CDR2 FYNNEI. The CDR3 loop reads CASSDSYLSGANVLTF. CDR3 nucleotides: TGTGCCAGCAGTGATTCGTACCTCTCTGGGGCCAACGTCCTGACTTTC.

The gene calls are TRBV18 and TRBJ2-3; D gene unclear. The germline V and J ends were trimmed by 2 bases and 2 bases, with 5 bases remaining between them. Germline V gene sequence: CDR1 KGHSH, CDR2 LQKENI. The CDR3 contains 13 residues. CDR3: CASSPFITDTQYF. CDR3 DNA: TGTGCCAGCTCACCATTCATCACAGATACGCAGTATTTT.

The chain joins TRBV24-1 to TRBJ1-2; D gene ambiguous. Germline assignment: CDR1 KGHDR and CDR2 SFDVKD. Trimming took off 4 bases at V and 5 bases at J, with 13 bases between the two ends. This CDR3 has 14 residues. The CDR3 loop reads CATSEPDGFYGYTF. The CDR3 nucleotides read TGTGCCACCAGTGAACCGGACGGATTTTATGGCTACACCTTC.

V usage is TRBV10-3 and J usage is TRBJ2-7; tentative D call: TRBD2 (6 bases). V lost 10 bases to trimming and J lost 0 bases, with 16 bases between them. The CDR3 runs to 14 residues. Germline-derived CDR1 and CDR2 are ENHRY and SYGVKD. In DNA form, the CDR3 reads TGTGCCACTGCGGGGTCCGTCAGCTCCTACGAGCAGTACGTC. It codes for CATAGSVSSYEQYV.

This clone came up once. The CDR3 coding sequence is TGTGCCAGCAGTGAAAACTGGCAGGAGCAGTACGTC. Amino acids: CASSENWQEQYV. The V and J genes are TRBV6-1 and TRBJ2-7, with unresolved D. CDR1 is MNHNS and CDR2 is SASEGT in the germline V gene. Trimming stripped 2 bases from V and 7 bases from J, with 9 bases between. The CDR3 contains 12 residues.

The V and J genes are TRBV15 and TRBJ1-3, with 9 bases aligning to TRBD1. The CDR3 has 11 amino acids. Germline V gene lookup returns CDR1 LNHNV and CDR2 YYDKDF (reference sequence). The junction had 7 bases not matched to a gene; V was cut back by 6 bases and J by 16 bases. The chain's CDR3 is CATRGGDRGYF. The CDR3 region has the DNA TGTGCCACCAGGGGGGGTGACAGGGGGTATTTT.

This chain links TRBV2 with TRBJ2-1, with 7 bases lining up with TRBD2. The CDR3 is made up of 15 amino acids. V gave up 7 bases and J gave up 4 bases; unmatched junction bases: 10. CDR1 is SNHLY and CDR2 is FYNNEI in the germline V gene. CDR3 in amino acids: CASNKVAGLYNEQFF. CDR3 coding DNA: TGTGCCAGCAATAAAGTAGCGGGCCTTTACAATGAGCAGTTCTTC.

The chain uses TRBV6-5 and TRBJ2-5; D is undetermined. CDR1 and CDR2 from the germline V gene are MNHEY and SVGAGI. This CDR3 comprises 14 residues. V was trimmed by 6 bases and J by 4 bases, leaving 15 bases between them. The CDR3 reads CASRTTQVRETQYF. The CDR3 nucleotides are TGTGCCAGCAGGACCACCCAGGTTCGAGAGACCCAGTACTTC.

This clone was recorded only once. CDR3 bases: TGTGCCAGCTCACCCGGGACTAGCGGGAGCACAGATACGCAGTATTTT. Translation: CASSPGTSGSTDTQYF. The chain uses TRBV18 and TRBJ2-3, with 12 bases lining up with TRBD2. V shed 3 bases and J 0 bases; nucleotides not matched to a gene: 1. The CDR3 is 16 residues long. Germline-derived CDR1 and CDR2 are KGHSH and LQKENI.

CDR3 region: CASSLVLYTQYF. CDR3 nucleotides: TGTGCCAGCAGCTTAGTGCTTTATACGCAGTATTTT. The genes are TRBV7-9 and TRBJ2-3, with D uncertain. The V gene lost 1 base and the J gene lost 7 bases, with 6 bases spanning the gap. CDR1 and CDR2 from the germline V gene are SEHNR and FQNEAQ (reference sequence). There are 12 residues in the CDR3.

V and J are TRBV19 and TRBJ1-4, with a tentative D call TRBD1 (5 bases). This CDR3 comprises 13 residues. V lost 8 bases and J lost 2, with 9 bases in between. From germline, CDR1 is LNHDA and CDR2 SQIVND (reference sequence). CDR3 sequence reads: CASLGGTNEKLFF. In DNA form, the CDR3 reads TGTGCCAGTCTCGGGGGTACTAATGAAAAACTGTTTTTT.

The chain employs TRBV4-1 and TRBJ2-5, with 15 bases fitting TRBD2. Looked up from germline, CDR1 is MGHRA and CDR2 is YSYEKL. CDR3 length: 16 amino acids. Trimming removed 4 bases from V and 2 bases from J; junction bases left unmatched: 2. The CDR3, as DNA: TGCGCCAGCAGCCGGGGACTAGCGGGGGGACAAGAGACCCAGTACTTC. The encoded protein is CASSRGLAGGQETQYF.

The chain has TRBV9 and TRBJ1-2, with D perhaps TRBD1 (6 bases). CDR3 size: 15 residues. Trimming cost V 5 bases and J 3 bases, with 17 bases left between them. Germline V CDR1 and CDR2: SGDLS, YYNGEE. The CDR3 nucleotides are TGTGCCAGCAGTGTTACGACAGGCGCACACTATGGCTACACCTTC. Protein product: CASSVTTGAHYGYTF.

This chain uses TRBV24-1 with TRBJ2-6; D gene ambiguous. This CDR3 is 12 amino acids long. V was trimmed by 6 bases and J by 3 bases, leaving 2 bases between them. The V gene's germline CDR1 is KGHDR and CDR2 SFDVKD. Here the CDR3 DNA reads TGTGCCACCAGTCGTGGGGCCAACGTCCTGACTTTC. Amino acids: CATSRGANVLTF.

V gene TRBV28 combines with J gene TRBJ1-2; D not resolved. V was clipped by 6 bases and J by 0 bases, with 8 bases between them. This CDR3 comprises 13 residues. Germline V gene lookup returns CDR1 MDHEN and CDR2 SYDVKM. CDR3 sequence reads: CASREPTNYGYTF. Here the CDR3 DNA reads TGTGCCAGCAGGGAGCCTACTAACTATGGCTACACCTTC.

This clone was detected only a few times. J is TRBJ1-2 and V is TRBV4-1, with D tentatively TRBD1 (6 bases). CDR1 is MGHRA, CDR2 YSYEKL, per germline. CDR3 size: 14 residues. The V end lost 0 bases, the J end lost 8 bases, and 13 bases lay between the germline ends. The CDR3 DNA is TGCGCCAGCAGCCAAGATGAACAGGGACGGGGCTACACCTTC. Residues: CASSQDEQGRGYTF.

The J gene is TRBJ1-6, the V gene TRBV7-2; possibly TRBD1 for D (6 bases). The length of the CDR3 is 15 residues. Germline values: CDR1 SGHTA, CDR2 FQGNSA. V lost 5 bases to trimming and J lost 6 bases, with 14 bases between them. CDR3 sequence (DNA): TGTGCCAGCAGCCCCCAGGGGCGGGGTAATTCACCCCTCCACTTT. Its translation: CASSPQGRGNSPLHF.

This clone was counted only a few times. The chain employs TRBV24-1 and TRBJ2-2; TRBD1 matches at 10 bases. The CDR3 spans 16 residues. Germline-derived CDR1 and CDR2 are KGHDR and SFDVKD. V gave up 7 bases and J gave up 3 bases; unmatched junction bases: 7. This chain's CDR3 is CATRGTGTGDTGELFF. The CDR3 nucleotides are TGTGCCACCAGGGGGACCGGGACAGGGGACACCGGGGAGCTGTTTTTT.